The T cell receptor (beta chain) described here comes from a study of OX40 agonist ivuxolimab in advanced cancers. The method was immunoSEQ multiplex PCR; TCRdb's version includes in-frame clones alone and lacks a portion of them. The sample yields roughly 32,000 clones, approximately 85% seen once. Trimming stripped 6 bases from V and 3 bases from J, with 15 bases between. Per the germline V gene, CDR1 is MDHEN and CDR2 is SYDVKM. This CDR3 is built from 14 residues. The sequenced sample was CD4+ or CD8+ T cells sorted from blood, obtained in a trial of the OX40 agonist ivuxolimab. This TCR derives from an adult with an advanced solid tumor such as melanoma, head and neck, liver or kidney cancer. The V and J genes are TRBV28 and TRBJ2-7; tentative D call: TRBD1 (6 bases). In DNA form, the CDR3 reads TGTGCCAGCAGACCAACGACAGGAGTCTACGAGCAGTACTTC. This codes for CASRPTTGVYEQYF.